The 14 T cell receptor beta chains below were found in one sample sequenced in a study of T-cell memory formation after mild COVID-19. Each CDR3 protein gets one entry after TCRdb re-called the 5' RACE reads with MiXCR. The sample has more than 300,000 distinct CDR3 sequences, roughly an eighth seen once. The sample consisted of PBMCs or a T cell subset sorted from them (not recorded which). The receptors here all came from a man younger than 30 who had mild COVID-19 (a few samples of this study predate the infection). Cell type and time point are not known.

This clonotype occurred a few times. This sequence joins TRBV28 and TRBJ1-1; D gene ambiguous. The CDR3 length is 13 residues. Trimming cost V 8 bases and J 5 bases, with 15 bases left between them. CDR1 is MDHEN, CDR2 SYDVKM, per germline. This chain's CDR3 is CASSWVVGTEAFF. In DNA, the CDR3 is TGTGCCAGCTCTTGGGTAGTGGGGACTGAAGCTTTCTTT.

This rearrangement joins TRBV20-1 to TRBJ2-5, with a weak D call TRBD2 (6 bases). The germline CDR1 and CDR2 sequences are DFQATT and SNEGSKA (reference sequence). V dropped 6 bases and J dropped 5 bases, with 22 bases sitting between them. The CDR3 totals 15 residues. The CDR3 region is CSAHPGTLREETQYF. CDR3 DNA sequence: TGCAGTGCCCACCCCGGGACTCTCCGCGAGGAGACCCAGTACTTC.

The sample holds a few counts of this clonotype. The chain joins TRBV7-6 to TRBJ2-3; D remains unclear. With 2 bases removed from V and 0 bases from J, the gap between germline ends came to 12 bases. The CDR3 totals 16 residues. Germline assignment: CDR1 SGHVS and CDR2 FNYEAQ. Written as DNA, the CDR3 is TGTGCCAGCAGCTTACTTCTGGTTTCTAGCACAGATACGCAGTATTTT. Protein sequence: CASSLLLVSSTDTQYF.

This rearrangement joins TRBV7-2 to TRBJ2-7; possible D gene TRBD1, 5 bases. V was cut by 2 bases and J by 5 bases, with 7 bases left in between. The CDR3 is 12 residues long. The germline V gene has CDR1 SGHTA and CDR2 FQGNSA. CDR3: CASSLMTDEQYF. The CDR3 DNA is TGTGCCAGCAGCTTAATGACAGACGAGCAGTACTTC.

The J gene is TRBJ2-5, the V gene TRBV9; TRBD1 aligns across 7 bases. V shed 0 bases, J shed 3 bases, and the junction held 5 bases outside the gene matches. CDR3 length: 15 residues. The germline V gene encodes CDR1 SGDLS and CDR2 YYNGEE. The CDR3 protein is CASSVAQGNKETQYF. In DNA form, the CDR3 reads TGTGCCAGCAGCGTAGCACAGGGGAATAAAGAGACCCAGTACTTC.

This clonotype was picked up a small number of times. This chain's CDR3 is CASSTHLAGDSGANVLTF. The CDR3 DNA follows: TGCGCCAGCAGCACCCACCTGGCGGGGGATTCTGGGGCCAACGTCCTGACTTTC. The gene calls are TRBV4-1 and TRBJ2-6; 7 nucleotides agree with TRBD2. CDR1 MGHRA and CDR2 YSYEKL come from the germline V gene. The J segment lost 1 base and the V segment lost 5 bases, leaving 11 bases of the junction unmatched. The CDR3 loop spans 18 amino acids.

The chain carries TRBV7-2 and TRBJ2-1, with D perhaps TRBD2 (6 bases). Trimming left V 3 bases short and J 4 bases short, with 13 bases between. This CDR3 is built from 15 residues. CDR1 SGHTA and CDR2 FQGNSA come from the germline V gene. The CDR3 DNA is TGTGCCAGCAGCTTTCGGGGGACGGCTTACAATGAGCAGTTCTTC. Protein sequence: CASSFRGTAYNEQFF.

The chain is built from TRBV29-1 and TRBJ2-3; D unclear. The CDR3 contains 13 residues. Germline V lookup: CDR1 SQVTM, CDR2 ANQGSEA. Trimming removed 3 bases from V and 1 base from J, with 8 bases in between. Here the CDR3 reads CSVEGSRTDTQYF. CDR3 bases: TGCAGCGTTGAGGGCTCCCGCACAGATACGCAGTATTTT.

This clonotype was observed a few times. The chain employs TRBV3-1 and TRBJ2-3, with TRBD1 as a possible D gene (6 bases). CDR1 and CDR2 (germline): LGHDT, YNNKEL (reference sequence). Trimming removed 0 bases from V and 6 bases from J, with 13 bases in between. The length of the CDR3 is 15 residues. The CDR3, as DNA: TGTGCCAGCAGCCAAGACGGGGCAGGGGTGGATACGCAGTATTTT. Amino acids: CASSQDGAGVDTQYF.

The V gene is TRBV5-1, the J gene TRBJ2-7; 7 bases match TRBD2. This CDR3 is 15 amino acids long. Germline V gene sequence: CDR1 SGHRS, CDR2 YFSETQ. J lost 0 bases, V lost 6 bases, and 9 bases had no gene match. CDR3 DNA sequence: TGCGCCAGCACCGACCCGGGGGGTAGCTCCTACGAGCAGTACTTC. Its translation: CASTDPGGSSYEQYF.

CDR3 in DNA: TGTGCCAGCAGTCCCTGGGAGGGTGGCAACGAGCAGTACTTC. Its translation is CASSPWEGGNEQYF. This sequence joins TRBV12-3 or TRBV12-4 and TRBJ2-7, with 7 positions matching TRBD2. The CDR3 has 14 residues. The V gene end was trimmed by 5 bases and the J gene end by 5 bases; junction bases not matched to a gene: 9.

V and J are TRBV3-1 and TRBJ2-5; a weak D match, TRBD2 (6 bases). The CDR3 is 14 residues long. Germline V CDR1 and CDR2: LGHDT, YNNKEL (reference sequence). The ends were cut back, 0 bases at V and 9 bases at J, with 14 bases in the middle. CDR3 sequence reads: CASSQDLAVPSQYF. The CDR3 DNA reads TGTGCCAGCAGCCAAGATTTAGCGGTTCCGTCCCAGTACTTC.

The CDR3 reads CASSSSFTGELFF. The CDR3 region has the DNA TGTGCCAGCAGCTCTAGTTTCACCGGGGAGCTGTTTTTT. The V call is TRBV7-2, the J call TRBJ2-2; no firm D call. The CDR3 sequence is 13 residues long. Germline assignment: CDR1 SGHTA and CDR2 FQGNSA. Deletions cut 4 bases from V and 4 bases from J, with 7 bases between.

A few counts support this clonotype. The DNA for the CDR3 is TGTGCCAGCAGCCAAGATCCTGGGCTGTGGAGCGGAGAGACCCAGTACTTC. Its translation: CASSQDPGLWSGETQYF. The rearrangement links TRBV3-1 to TRBJ2-5; possibly TRBD2 for D (5 bases). The CDR3 loop spans 17 amino acids. V was cut by 0 bases and J by 4 bases, with 18 bases left in between. Per germline, CDR1 LGHDT and CDR2 YNNKEL (reference sequence).